A selection of T cell receptor beta chains follows, all from one sample in a study of neurological immune-mediated disorders. A single record per CDR3 protein comes from TCRdb applying MiXCR to the 5' RACE reads. Of around 79,000 distinct CDR3 sequences listed, less than 15% are singletons. The sequenced material came from PBMCs. These receptors came from a woman between 50 and 59 years old in good health. The CDR3 runs from the conserved cysteine through the conserved F or W. D genes are given only for firm matches. Size is stated for part of the rows, as once, few or many counts, or as a class when the clone is expanded.

>NA|TRBV20-1|TRBJ2-1|many
TGCAGTCCACCCGCCTGGGGCGAGCAGTTCTTC
CSPPAWGEQFF
>TRBD1|TRBV20-1|TRBJ1-5|many
TGCAGTGCTGGACAGGTAGTTCAGCCCCAGCATTTT
CSAGQVVQPQHF
>TRBD2|TRBV5-1|TRBJ2-7|many
TGCGCCAGCAGCCTGACATTAGCGGGGGCCGCCTACGAGCAGTACTTC
CASSLTLAGAAYEQYF
>NA|TRBV3-1|TRBJ2-7|NA
TGTGCCAGCAGCCAAGATCATGACTCAACCTACGAGCAGTACTTC
CASSQDHDSTYEQYF
>TRBD2|TRBV5-1|TRBJ2-1|many
TGCGCCAGCAGCTACGGACTAGCGGGAGGAATGAATGAGCAGTTCTTC
CASSYGLAGGMNEQFF
>TRBD2|TRBV20-1|TRBJ2-3|many
TGCAGTGCTGCGGGACTAGCGGGGGGGGATTCTAGCACAGATACGCAGTATTTT
CSAAGLAGGDSSTDTQYF
>TRBD2|TRBV20-1|TRBJ2-1|many
TGCAGTGCAAAGGAAGCGGGGGGATCTTACAATGAGCAGTTCTTC
CSAKEAGGSYNEQFF
>NA|TRBV29-1|TRBJ2-7|many
TGCAGCGTGGGCATCGGATTATGGGACAACTACGAGCAGTACTTC
CSVGIGLWDNYEQYF
>NA|TRBV24-1|TRBJ2-1|many
TGTGCCACCAGTGAATCGAACAATGAGCAGTTCTTC
CATSESNNEQFF
>TRBD1|TRBV5-1|TRBJ2-7|many
TGCGCCAGCAGCTTGGACCCGGGACAGGGGGCTTACGAGCAGTACTTC
CASSLDPGQGAYEQYF
>TRBD1|TRBV6-5|TRBJ1-5|many
TGTGCCAGCGGGACAGGGTTGGGCAATCAGCCCCAGCATTTT
CASGTGLGNQPQHF
>NA|TRBV10-3|TRBJ1-5|many
TGTGCCATCAGTGAGGGAGGACTCAATCAGCCCCAGCATTTT
CAISEGGLNQPQHF
>NA|TRBV6-2/TRBV6-3|TRBJ1-1|many
TGTGCCAGTTTCCGGGACCCCCGGACCACTGAAGCTTTCTTT
CASFRDPRTTEAFF
>TRBD1|TRBV15|TRBJ2-7|many
TGTGCCACCAGCAGAGATCCCCGAGGACAGGGGGCCTACGAGCAGTACTTC
CATSRDPRGQGAYEQYF
>NA|TRBV15|TRBJ2-5|many
TGTGCCACCAGCAGAGATCGTCCGGGGGAAGAGACCCAGTACTTC
CATSRDRPGEETQYF
>NA|TRBV3-1|TRBJ2-1|many
TGTGCCAGCAGCCAAGGGGGGGCAAGAACCTACAATGAGCAGTTCTTC
CASSQGGARTYNEQFF
>NA|TRBV5-1|TRBJ1-1|many
TGCGCCAGCAGCTTCTCTTCGGGGGCCCATCCCGGTGGTGAAGCTTTCTTT
CASSFSSGAHPGGEAFF
>NA|TRBV4-1|TRBJ1-1|many
TGCGCCAGCACCACAGGGAACACTGAAGCTTTCTTT
CASTTGNTEAFF
>NA|TRBV20-1|TRBJ2-7|many
TGCAGTGCTAGAGTACTTCCTTACGAGCAGTACTTC
CSARVLPYEQYF
>NA|TRBV15|TRBJ1-1|many
TGTGCCACCAGCAGAGATGGCAGGGGAGGCACTGAAGCTTTCTTT
CATSRDGRGGTEAFF
>TRBD1|TRBV5-1|TRBJ2-1|many
TGCGCCAGCAGCTATTCTACAGGGGAGTTGTATAATGAGCAGTTCTTC
CASSYSTGELYNEQFF
>TRBD1|TRBV20-1|TRBJ2-7|many
TGCAGTGCTCAGACCTCGGACAGGTCTAAATCCTACGAGCAGTACTTC
CSAQTSDRSKSYEQYF
>TRBD1|TRBV28|TRBJ1-1|NA
TGTACCAGCAGTCTCGCCGGGACAGCCCGATCCGAAGCTTTCTTT
CTSSLAGTARSEAFF
>NA|TRBV3-1|TRBJ1-2|many
TGTGCCAGCAGCCAATGGATAGTCAAAACAACGGGATATGGCTACACCTTC
CASSQWIVKTTGYGYTF
>NA|TRBV5-1|TRBJ2-7|many
TGCGCCAGCAGCTTGGCCTTTGGTCAGGGTAGCTACGAGCAGTACTTC
CASSLAFGQGSYEQYF
>NA|TRBV5-1|TRBJ2-5|many
TGCGCCAGCAGCTTTCCACGGACAGAAGAGACCCAGTACTTC
CASSFPRTEETQYF
>NA|TRBV20-1|TRBJ1-5|many
TGCAGTGCTAGAAGGGGGGCGGGGCAGCCCCAGCATTTT
CSARRGAGQPQHF
>NA|TRBV5-1|TRBJ2-3|many
TGCGCCAGCAGCTTTAACTTCGGCGGAGGGGGGCTTCCGACAGATACGCAGTATTTT
CASSFNFGGGGLPTDTQYF
>TRBD1|TRBV28|TRBJ2-5|many
TGTGCCAGCGGGGACAGGATCGAGACCCAGTACTTC
CASGDRIETQYF
>NA|TRBV28|TRBJ1-5|many
TGTGCCAGCACAGTTCCTCGCCCCCCCAATCAGCCCCAGCATTTT
CASTVPRPPNQPQHF
>NA|TRBV24-1|TRBJ2-3|many
TGTGCCACCAGTGATCCGATTCCAGATACGCAGTATTTT
CATSDPIPDTQYF